Listed below are T cell receptor beta chains from one sample, sequenced in a study of blood T cells in healthy people across ages. TCRdb processed the 5' RACE reads anew with MiXCR; each CDR3 protein has one entry. The sample shows around 940,000 distinct CDR3 sequences, 51% of them seen only once. The sequenced sample consisted of blood. The receptors were sampled from a woman aged 55 to 70 in good health. CDR3s include the opening cysteine and the closing phenylalanine or tryptophan. The order of the fields is clone size, V gene, J gene, D gene, CDR3 DNA, CDR3 protein. D genes are given only for firm matches. Some rows mark clone size as missing; the rest say once, few, many or name a class of expanded clone.

clone_size: NA; v_call: TRBV4-1; j_call: TRBJ2-6; d_call: NA; cdr3_nt: TGCGCCAGCAGCCAGGATGGACCCCAGGCTGGGGCCAACGTCCTGACTTTC; cdr3_aa: CASSQDGPQAGANVLTF
clone_size: NA; v_call: TRBV5-1; j_call: TRBJ2-3; d_call: TRBD1; cdr3_nt: TGCGCCAGCAGCTTGCCCGGGACAGGGAACACAGATACGCAGTATTTT; cdr3_aa: CASSLPGTGNTDTQYF
clone_size: NA; v_call: TRBV4-1; j_call: TRBJ2-5; d_call: NA; cdr3_nt: TGCGCCAGCAGCCAAGTCGTTCTCGAGACCCAGTACTTC; cdr3_aa: CASSQVVLETQYF
clone_size: NA; v_call: TRBV20-1; j_call: TRBJ2-1; d_call: TRBD2; cdr3_nt: TGCAGAGGGGTGTTTAGGACCCTAGCGGGGGGAAATGAGCAGTTCTTC; cdr3_aa: CRGVFRTLAGGNEQFF
clone_size: NA; v_call: TRBV9; j_call: TRBJ2-7; d_call: TRBD2; cdr3_nt: TGTGCCAGCAGCCCCGGACTAGCGGGAAAAGTCTACGAGCAGTACTTC; cdr3_aa: CASSPGLAGKVYEQYF
clone_size: NA; v_call: TRBV20-1; j_call: TRBJ1-2; d_call: NA; cdr3_nt: TGCAGTGCTTCAGGAACTGGGGTTCCCTATGGCTACACCTTC; cdr3_aa: CSASGTGVPYGYTF
clone_size: NA; v_call: TRBV6-5; j_call: TRBJ2-5; d_call: NA; cdr3_nt: TGTGCCAGCAGTTACTCGAAGCGGACCCAAGAGACCCAGTACTTC; cdr3_aa: CASSYSKRTQETQYF
clone_size: NA; v_call: TRBV5-1; j_call: TRBJ2-4; d_call: NA; cdr3_nt: TGCGCCAGCAGCCGCCAGACAGGGGACTATGAGCAGTACTTC; cdr3_aa: CASSRQTGDYEQYF
clone_size: NA; v_call: TRBV20-1; j_call: TRBJ1-4; d_call: NA; cdr3_nt: TGCAGTGCCCAGACCGGGACAAGTCGGTATGAAAAACTGTTTTTT; cdr3_aa: CSAQTGTSRYEKLFF
clone_size: NA; v_call: TRBV20-1; j_call: TRBJ2-5; d_call: NA; cdr3_nt: TGCAGTGCGAGCCCGGGACGGGGACAAGAGACCCAGTACTTC; cdr3_aa: CSASPGRGQETQYF
clone_size: NA; v_call: TRBV4-1; j_call: TRBJ2-1; d_call: NA; cdr3_nt: TGCGCCAGCAGCCAAGCGACCGGGGTGAATGAGCAGTTCTTC; cdr3_aa: CASSQATGVNEQFF
clone_size: NA; v_call: TRBV5-1; j_call: TRBJ2-7; d_call: NA; cdr3_nt: TGCGCCAGCTTGGGGGCTCAGTCCTACGAGCAGTACTTC; cdr3_aa: CASLGAQSYEQYF
clone_size: few; v_call: TRBV5-1; j_call: TRBJ2-3; d_call: NA; cdr3_nt: TGCGCCAGCAGCCCGAACGGGAGCCCCACAGATACGCAGTATTTT; cdr3_aa: CASSPNGSPTDTQYF
clone_size: NA; v_call: TRBV5-6; j_call: TRBJ2-3; d_call: NA; cdr3_nt: TGTGCCAGCAGTTACGGGGGTGCAGATACGCAGTATTTT; cdr3_aa: CASSYGGADTQYF
clone_size: few; v_call: TRBV7-2; j_call: TRBJ2-7; d_call: TRBD1; cdr3_nt: TGTGCCAGCAGCTTATCAGGACAGGGTTACTACGAGCAGTACTTC; cdr3_aa: CASSLSGQGYYEQYF
clone_size: NA; v_call: TRBV11-3; j_call: TRBJ2-1; d_call: NA; cdr3_nt: TGTGCCAGCAGCCCTTCGGGGGTCAGAGAGCAGTTCTTC; cdr3_aa: CASSPSGVREQFF
clone_size: NA; v_call: TRBV3-1; j_call: TRBJ2-7; d_call: TRBD1; cdr3_nt: TGTGCCAGCAGCCTAGGGACAGGGAGAACCCAGCAGTACTTC; cdr3_aa: CASSLGTGRTQQYF
clone_size: NA; v_call: TRBV7-9; j_call: TRBJ2-5; d_call: NA; cdr3_nt: TGTGCCAGCAGCTTAGATGGACAAAGTGAGCAGTACTTC; cdr3_aa: CASSLDGQSEQYF
clone_size: NA; v_call: TRBV29-1; j_call: TRBJ2-7; d_call: TRBD1; cdr3_nt: TGCAGCGTGGAGCCGGGACAGGGCACTGGCGAGCAGTACTTC; cdr3_aa: CSVEPGQGTGEQYF
clone_size: NA; v_call: TRBV11-1; j_call: TRBJ1-2; d_call: NA; cdr3_nt: TGTGCCAGCAGCCTGGGAGGGCAAGATGGCTACACCTTC; cdr3_aa: CASSLGGQDGYTF
clone_size: NA; v_call: TRBV10-3; j_call: TRBJ1-6; d_call: NA; cdr3_nt: TGTGCCATCAGGGGGACCGAACCTTCACCCCTCCACTTT; cdr3_aa: CAIRGTEPSPLHF
clone_size: NA; v_call: TRBV20-1; j_call: TRBJ2-6; d_call: NA; cdr3_nt: TGCAGTGCTACTCTTTCTCAATCTGGGGCCAACGTCCTGACTTTC; cdr3_aa: CSATLSQSGANVLTF
clone_size: NA; v_call: TRBV7-2; j_call: TRBJ2-1; d_call: NA; cdr3_nt: TGTGCCAGCAGCCCGATAAGGGACTACAATGAGCAGTTCTTC; cdr3_aa: CASSPIRDYNEQFF
clone_size: NA; v_call: TRBV29-1; j_call: TRBJ2-5; d_call: NA; cdr3_nt: TGCAGCGTTGCCACAGGACAAGAGACCCAGTACTTC; cdr3_aa: CSVATGQETQYF